Reported below is one TCR beta chain. Its specific antigen is unknown. Sequence at one end of the junction differs from germline and may be a read error. The sample comes from a study of CD4 and CD8 cells across lung adenocarcinoma regions (dated by TCRdb to 2017 to 2018). For the study in its entirety: To look at intratumor heterogeneity in the T cell receptor repertoire, the study compared tumor centers against tumor margins.

Patients with localized lung adenocarcinoma, a subtype of non-small cell lung cancer, were used as donors. The samples were taken from the centers of localized lung adenocarcinomas. For TCR repertoire analysis, CD8+ T cells taken from tumor tissue were profiled apart from CD4+ T cells. The library relied on PCR. Data came from a HiSeq X Ten. TCRdb ran its own pipeline on the public reads, namely fastp trimming at Q25 and MiXCR clone calling, and kept in-frame beta chains. Rows matching on CDR3 protein sequence are summarized as one entry with the most common DNA and genes. Across this sample there are under 15,000 distinct CDR3 sequences, with 53% seen only once. The top ten constitute about 33% of the sample. The CDR3 goes from the cysteine to the phenylalanine over 15 residues. The kept DNA is CDR3 alone, 45 bases in frame from the first base. From a lookup of the germline V gene, CDR1 and CDR2 are ENHRY and SYGVKD.

The chain is made from TRBV10-3 and TRBJ2-1, with TRBD2 tentatively as D gene (5 bases match). This sequence was found in a female donor with lung adenocarcinoma. The CD4 and CD8 labels of this study may be unreliable. The sample was CD8+ T cells from the center of a lung tumor. The cell subset or site label on this specimen signifies: tumor center region. The CDR3 has the sequence CARRFYGASTNEQYF. The DNA sequence is TGTGCCCGGAGATTCTACGGTGCTAGCACAAATGAGCAGTACTTT.